This entry lists 19 T cell receptor beta chains sequenced from one sample in a study of blood T cell repertoires in COVID-19. Sequencing was performed with immunoSEQ multiplex PCR; in TCRdb, only in-frame clones are kept and a portion is missing. This repertoire shows around 200,000 clones, roughly 90% found once; its top ten account for under 2.5%. Material for sequencing was peripheral blood. These receptors were taken from a man aged 40-49 years with active or convalescent COVID-19.

This clone was seen a handful of times. The chain uses TRBV12-3 or TRBV12-4 and TRBJ1-1; D ambiguous. This CDR3 spans 13 amino acids. Trimming took off 4 bases at V and 4 bases at J, with 10 bases between the two ends. The CDR3 DNA reads as TGTGCCAGCAGTTCCCTATCCGGCACTGAAGCTTTCTTT. Encoded protein: CASSSLSGTEAFF.

The V and J genes are TRBV29-1 and TRBJ1-1; D gene ambiguous. There are 11 residues in the CDR3. The germline V and J ends were trimmed by 5 bases and 8 bases, with 12 bases remaining between them. Germline-derived CDR1 and CDR2 are SQVTM and ANQGSEA. CDR3 residues: CSVKSGGEAFF. In DNA form, the CDR3 reads TGCAGCGTTAAATCGGGAGGGGAAGCTTTCTTT.

The V and J genes are TRBV19 and TRBJ1-2; weak D call: TRBD1 (5 bases). CDR1 is LNHDA, CDR2 SQIVND, per germline (reference sequence). This CDR3 is 11 amino acids long. The ends were cut back, 7 bases at V and 5 bases at J, with 8 bases in the middle. The CDR3 loop is CASIQGYGYTF. DNA of the CDR3: TGTGCCAGTATCCAGGGATATGGCTACACCTTC.

CDR3 residues: CASSTTGGAKTEAFF. CDR3 bases: TGTGCCAGCAGTACAACAGGGGGCGCAAAAACTGAAGCTTTCTTT. The V and J genes are TRBV28 and TRBJ1-1; the match to TRBD1 covers 9 bases. The CDR3 runs 15 residues. Germline loops: CDR1 MDHEN, CDR2 SYDVKM. With 5 bases clipped from V and 5 bases from J, the junction kept 9 bases outside the gene matches.

This chain links TRBV7-3 with TRBJ2-5; D unclear. V lost 1 base and J 4 bases, leaving 10 bases between the germline ends. Germline values: CDR1 SGHTA, CDR2 FQGTGA. The CDR3 covers 14 residues. The CDR3 DNA reads TGTGCCAGCAGCTTAAGTACCTCCGGAGAGACCCAGTACTTC. It encodes CASSLSTSGETQYF.

The gene calls are TRBV15 and TRBJ2-7; 15 bases agree with TRBD2. V dropped 3 bases and J dropped 7; count of bases not matched to a gene: 13. CDR3 length: 18 residues. CDR1 and CDR2 (germline): LNHNV, YYDKDF (reference sequence). The CDR3 DNA reads TGTGCCACCAGCAGCCCTATTGGACTAGCGGGAGGGTCTGGGGAGCAGTACTTC. Its protein product is CATSSPIGLAGGSGEQYF.

This chain links TRBV2 with TRBJ2-1; 9 nucleotides match TRBD1. The CDR3 totals 15 residues. The junction had 7 bases not matched to a gene; V was cut back by 7 bases and J by 3 bases. The germline V gene has CDR1 SNHLY and CDR2 FYNNEI. The CDR3 bases are TGTGCCAGCAAGCTCCGGGACAGGGTCTACAATGAGCAGTTCTTC. Its translation is CASKLRDRVYNEQFF.

This clone was counted a single time. The J gene is TRBJ1-1, the V gene TRBV5-8; D remains unclear. CDR1 is SGHTS and CDR2 is YDEGEE in the germline V gene. V shed 0 bases and J shed 1 base, with 10 bases lying between them. This CDR3 is built from 15 residues. The CDR3 reads CASSLAFRSNTEAFF. Here the CDR3 DNA reads TGTGCCAGCAGCTTGGCCTTTAGATCGAACACTGAAGCTTTCTTT.

The V and J genes are TRBV30 and TRBJ2-5; 9 bases map to TRBD2. The CDR3 totals 15 residues. V lost 1 base, J lost 2 bases, and 5 bases stayed unmatched. The germline V gene has CDR1 GTSNPN and CDR2 SVGIG (reference sequence). Here the CDR3 reads CAWSGTSVLQETQYF. CDR3 coding DNA: TGTGCCTGGAGTGGGACTAGCGTACTACAAGAGACCCAGTACTTC.

The chain recombines TRBV18 with TRBJ1-4, with 11 bases that match TRBD1. Trimming took 6 bases from V and 7 from J; bases not matched to a gene: 7. CDR1 KGHSH and CDR2 LQKENI come from the germline V gene. The CDR3 totals 15 residues. CDR3: CASSPGQGAIEKLFF. CDR3 sequence (DNA): TGTGCCAGCTCTCCCGGACAGGGGGCTATTGAAAAACTGTTTTTT.

The chain couples TRBV7-9 to TRBJ2-7, with 10 positions matching TRBD2. The V gene end was trimmed by 2 bases and the J gene end by 5 bases; junction bases not matched to a gene: 9. CDR3 length: 16 residues. Germline CDR1 SEHNR, CDR2 FQNEAQ (reference sequence). Written as DNA, the CDR3 is TGTGCCAGCAGCTTAATTACAGCGGGAGGGCACGACGAGCAGTACTTC. This sequence encodes CASSLITAGGHDEQYF.

V and J are TRBV5-1 and TRBJ2-1; D is unclear. The ends were cut back, 0 bases at V and 9 bases at J, with 10 bases in the middle. This CDR3 is built from 13 residues. Germline lookup yields CDR1 SGHRS and CDR2 YFSETQ. For the CDR3, the DNA is TGCGCCAGCAGCTTGGGAGGTTCGGGTGAGCAGTTCTTC. Encoded protein: CASSLGGSGEQFF.

The chain employs TRBV5-4 and TRBJ1-2, with D tentatively TRBD1 (5 bases). Trimming pared 4 bases from V and 7 bases from J, leaving 23 bases between. The CDR3 totals 16 residues. The germline gives CDR1 SGHNT, CDR2 YYREEE (reference sequence). The chain's CDR3 is CASSPDGTPRAGGYTF. The CDR3 nucleotides are TGTGCCAGCAGCCCCGATGGGACTCCCCGAGCGGGTGGCTACACCTTC.

The CDR3 reads CAWAGGANTGELFF. CDR3 nucleotides: TGTGCCTGGGCGGGGGGCGCGAACACCGGGGAGCTGTTTTTT. The V gene is TRBV30, the J gene TRBJ2-2; 8 bases map to TRBD2. The germline V gene has CDR1 GTSNPN and CDR2 SVGIG (reference sequence). V was clipped by 5 bases and J by 0 bases; unmatched bases: 2. CDR3 length: 14 residues.

The gene calls are TRBV5-1 and TRBJ2-7; D perhaps matches TRBD2 (5 bases). The germline gives CDR1 SGHRS, CDR2 YFSETQ. The V end was cut by 2 bases, the J end by 5 bases, with 14 bases between. This CDR3 has 14 amino acids. The CDR3 DNA sequence: TGCGCCAGCAGCTTTGGGAGAGGAAGAAACGAGCAGTACTTC. Its protein product is CASSFGRGRNEQYF.

CDR3 bases: TGTGCCAGCAGCTTAGTAAGGACTCAAATAGGCAATGAGCAGTTCTTC. Residues: CASSLVRTQIGNEQFF. V gene TRBV11-2 combines with J gene TRBJ2-1; a weak D match, TRBD2 (5 bases). The germline V gene encodes CDR1 SGHAT and CDR2 FQNNGV. V gave up 1 base and J gave up 6 bases, with 16 bases separating them. CDR3 size: 16 residues.

The rearrangement joins TRBV7-9 to TRBJ1-6, with 7 positions matching TRBD1. The CDR3 consists of 16 residues. With 5 bases clipped from V and 5 bases from J, the junction kept 9 bases outside the gene matches. The germline gives CDR1 SEHNR, CDR2 FQNEAQ (reference sequence). The CDR3 loop reads CASSLSGQFHNSPLHF. CDR3 DNA sequence: TGTGCCAGCAGCCTCTCGGGACAGTTCCATAATTCACCCCTCCACTTT.

Many counts were recorded for this clone. The V and J genes are TRBV14 and TRBJ1-4; 7 bases match TRBD1. J gave up 6 bases and V 3 bases, and 10 bases lay outside the gene matches. Germline V gene lookup returns CDR1 SGHDN and CDR2 FVKESK. The CDR3 loop spans 16 amino acids. This CDR3 reads CASSHLLETGYEKLFF. CDR3 nucleotides: TGTGCCAGCAGCCACCTCCTTGAGACAGGGTATGAAAAACTGTTTTTT.

The chain joins TRBV4-2 to TRBJ2-3, with D maybe TRBD2 (6 bases). The CDR3 contains 16 residues. Looked up from germline, CDR1 is LGHNA and CDR2 is YNFKEQ. V shed 1 base and J shed 2 bases, with 13 bases lying between them. The CDR3 here is CASSQGTGANTDTQYF. CDR3 nucleotides: TGTGCCAGCAGCCAAGGGACGGGAGCGAACACAGATACGCAGTATTTT.